The table lists the clone carrying this T cell receptor beta chain with a few counts. Its antigen remains unknown. The CDR3 has 13 residues. Germline V gene lookup returns CDR1 MNHEY and CDR2 SVGEGT. V was trimmed by 5 bases and J by 3 bases, leaving 11 bases between them. The data are from a study of identical twins. Findings and caveats of the study: For cord blood, abundant beta clonotypes had fewer insertions, unlike memory repertoires, which showed none. Out-of-frame beta sequences exhibited a weaker degree of excess twin sharing.

Template switching introduced a universal primer site, and the cDNA bore unique molecular identifiers. TCRdb analysed the 5' RACE reads with MiXCR anew, one entry per CDR3 protein. The sample records 400,000 to 500,000 distinct CDR3 sequences, roughly an eighth being singletons. These sequences were also reported in another study, on yellow fever vaccine responses in identical twins.

The material sequenced was CD4+ T cells sorted from blood. The chain uses TRBV6-2 or TRBV6-3 and TRBJ2-7, with D tentatively TRBD2 (5 bases). The sequence came from a young woman in good health. CDR3 amino acids: CASSRPTIYEQYF. The CDR3, as DNA: TGTGCCAGCAGTCGCCCGACTATCTACGAGCAGTACTTC.